The rows below give T cell receptor beta chains drawn from one sample of a study of blood T cell repertoires in COVID-19. Measured with immunoSEQ multiplex PCR; TCRdb has only the in-frame clones, and not every one. The table shows about 99,000 clones, with roughly 89% occurring only once. The sample was peripheral blood. These receptors came from a man aged 70 or older with active or convalescent COVID-19. The CDR3 runs from the conserved cysteine through the conserved F or W. The D gene is left open where the match is weak. A clone size is listed for some rows: how often the clone was seen (once, few, many), or a class if it is expanded.

size,J,V,D,CDR3
-,TRBJ2-2,TRBV7-3,TRBD2,CASSLNPPAGGTGELFF
-,TRBJ2-6,TRBV7-8,-,CASSPPGASGANVLTF
-,TRBJ2-7,TRBV9,TRBD2,CASSASGGLNEQYF
-,TRBJ1-1,TRBV2,TRBD1,CASSDRGLDRNTEAFF
-,TRBJ2-3,TRBV5-5,TRBD1,CASSLQGLAGGATDTQYF
-,TRBJ1-1,TRBV28,-,CASSLTGKRSSMNTEAFF
-,TRBJ1-2,TRBV3-1/TRBV3-2,-,CASSQSTGSYYGYTF
-,TRBJ2-2,TRBV2,-,CASSGSGTGELFF
once,TRBJ2-2,TRBV30,-,CAWSLQTGELFF
-,TRBJ2-7,TRBV3-1/TRBV3-2,-,CASSQGGRYEQYF
-,TRBJ2-5,TRBV7-6,-,CASSLGTAQETQYF
-,TRBJ1-1,TRBV7-9,-,CASITWTVNTEAFF
-,TRBJ2-7,TRBV20-1,-,CSASGQNYEQYF
-,TRBJ2-4,TRBV10-1,TRBD1,CATRTGGDIQYF
-,TRBJ1-2,TRBV5-1,-,CASSSNRDGYTF
-,TRBJ1-3,TRBV28,TRBD1,CASSLGQGRNTIYF
-,TRBJ1-1,TRBV5-1,-,CASSRGISNTEAFF
-,TRBJ2-7,TRBV5-4,TRBD1,CASSGGQGYEQYF
few,TRBJ1-2,TRBV7-2,TRBD1,CASRSPTGALRGYTF
-,TRBJ2-3,TRBV6-2/TRBV6-3,TRBD2,CASSYAGGPDTQYF
-,TRBJ2-3,TRBV30,TRBD2,CAWRWASGGDTQYF
-,TRBJ2-5,TRBV4-2,TRBD2,CASSQVASGGQETQYF
-,TRBJ1-1,TRBV18,TRBD1,CASSPGTGGSYQAFF
-,TRBJ1-2,TRBV5-6,TRBD1,CASSLTGTESYGYTF
-,TRBJ2-1,TRBV7-9,TRBD1,CASSSTRQGRTYNEQFF
-,TRBJ2-3,TRBV6-1,-,CASSARASAPRDTQYF
-,TRBJ1-1,TRBV3-1/TRBV3-2,-,CASSRRGGTEAFF
-,TRBJ1-1,TRBV3-1/TRBV3-2,-,CASSQLSSQVAFF
few,TRBJ1-2,TRBV5-1,TRBD1,CASSVGEDRVYGYTF
-,TRBJ2-2,TRBV5-1,-,CASRTGTTNTGELFF
few,TRBJ1-5,TRBV7-2,TRBD1,CASSRGDRGLYQPQHF
-,TRBJ2-1,TRBV6-1,-,CASSEVDRLGEQFF
-,TRBJ2-3,TRBV6-1,-,CASSESGRAGDTQYF
-,TRBJ1-1,TRBV5-4,TRBD1,CASSRDRGLGAFF
few,TRBJ1-1,TRBV7-8,TRBD1,CASSLEAGGVTEAFF
-,TRBJ1-5,TRBV6-5,-,CASTKTDSNQPQHF
-,TRBJ1-1,TRBV7-2,-,CASSFQGAMDTEAFF
-,TRBJ1-1,TRBV20-1,-,CSASRQVATEAFF
once,TRBJ2-7,TRBV11-2,TRBD1,CASSPRQGSYEQYF
-,TRBJ2-3,TRBV11-2,TRBD1,CASSLGTGGTDTQYF
-,TRBJ2-4,TRBV18,TRBD1,CASSSGQGNIQYF
-,TRBJ2-2,TRBV7-7,TRBD1,CASSPRQGDTGELFF
-,TRBJ1-1,TRBV2,-,CASSANTGTEAFF
-,TRBJ2-3,TRBV7-2,-,CASSLALNRVVDTQYF